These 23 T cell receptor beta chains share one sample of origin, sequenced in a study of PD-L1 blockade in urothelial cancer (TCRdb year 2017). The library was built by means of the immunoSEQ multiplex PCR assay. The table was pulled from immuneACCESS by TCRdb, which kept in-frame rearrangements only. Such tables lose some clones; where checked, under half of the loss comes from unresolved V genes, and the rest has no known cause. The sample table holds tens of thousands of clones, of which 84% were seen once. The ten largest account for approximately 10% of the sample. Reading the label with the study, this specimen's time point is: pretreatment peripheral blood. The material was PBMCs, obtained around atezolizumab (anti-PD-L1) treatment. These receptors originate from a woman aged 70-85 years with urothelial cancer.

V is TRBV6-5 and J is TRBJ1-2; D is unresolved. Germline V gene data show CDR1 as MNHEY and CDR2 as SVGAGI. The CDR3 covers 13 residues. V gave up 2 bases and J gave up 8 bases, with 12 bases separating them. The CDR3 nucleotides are TGTGCCAGCAGTTACGACCCAGCGGGGGGCTACACCTTC. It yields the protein CASSYDPAGGYTF.

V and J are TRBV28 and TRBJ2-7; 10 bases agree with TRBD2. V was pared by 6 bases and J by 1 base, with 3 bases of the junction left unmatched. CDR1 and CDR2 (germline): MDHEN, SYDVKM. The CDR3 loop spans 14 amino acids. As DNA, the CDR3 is TGTGCCAGCAGGCCTAGCGGGAGATCCTACGAGCAGTACTTC. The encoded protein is CASRPSGRSYEQYF.

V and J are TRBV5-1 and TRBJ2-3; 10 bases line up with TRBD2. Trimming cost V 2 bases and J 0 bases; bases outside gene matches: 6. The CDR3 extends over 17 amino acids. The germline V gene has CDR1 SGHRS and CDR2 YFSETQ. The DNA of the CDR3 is TGCGCCAGCAGCTTAGTAGCGGGGGGTTCTAGCACAGATACGCAGTATTTT. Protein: CASSLVAGGSSTDTQYF. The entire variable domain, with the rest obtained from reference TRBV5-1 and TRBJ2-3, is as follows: KAGVTQTPRYLIKTRGQQVTLSCSPISGHRSVSWYQQTPGQGLQFLFEYFSETQRNKGNFPGRFSGRQFSNSRSEMNVSTLELGDSALYLCASSLVAGGSSTDTQYFGPGTRLTVL.

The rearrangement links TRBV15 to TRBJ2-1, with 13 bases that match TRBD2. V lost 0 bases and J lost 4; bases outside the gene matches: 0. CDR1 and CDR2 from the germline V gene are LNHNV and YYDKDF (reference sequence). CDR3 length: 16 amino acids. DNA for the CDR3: TGTGCCACCAGCAGAGAACTAGCGGGAGGGTACAATGAGCAGTTCTTC. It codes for CATSRELAGGYNEQFF.

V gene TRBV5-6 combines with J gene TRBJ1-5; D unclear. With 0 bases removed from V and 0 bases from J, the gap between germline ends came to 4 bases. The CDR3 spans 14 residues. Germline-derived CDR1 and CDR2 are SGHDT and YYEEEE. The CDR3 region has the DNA TGTGCCAGCAGCTTGGCCGGTAGCAATCAGCCCCAGCATTTT. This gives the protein CASSLAGSNQPQHF.

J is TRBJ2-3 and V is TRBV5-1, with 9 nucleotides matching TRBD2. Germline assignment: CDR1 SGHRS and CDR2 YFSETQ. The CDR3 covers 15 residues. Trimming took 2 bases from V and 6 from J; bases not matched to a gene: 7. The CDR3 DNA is TGCGCCAGCAGCTTAAGGGCGGGGGGGCCCGATACGCAGTATTTT. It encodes CASSLRAGGPDTQYF.

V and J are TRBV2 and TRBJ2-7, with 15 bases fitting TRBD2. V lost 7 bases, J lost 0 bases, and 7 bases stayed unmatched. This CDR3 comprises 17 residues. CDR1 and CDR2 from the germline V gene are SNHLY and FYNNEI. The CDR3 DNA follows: TGTGCCAGCAAGAGGGGACTAGCGGGGGGCTCCTCCTACGAGCAGTACTTC. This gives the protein CASKRGLAGGSSYEQYF.

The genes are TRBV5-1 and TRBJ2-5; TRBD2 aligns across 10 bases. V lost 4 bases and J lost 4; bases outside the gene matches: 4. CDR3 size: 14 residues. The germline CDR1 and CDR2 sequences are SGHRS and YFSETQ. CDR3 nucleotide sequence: TGCGCCAGCAGCACTAGGACTAGCGGAGAGACCCAGTACTTC. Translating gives CASSTRTSGETQYF. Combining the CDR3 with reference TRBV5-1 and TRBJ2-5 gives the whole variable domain KAGVTQTPRYLIKTRGQQVTLSCSPISGHRSVSWYQQTPGQGLQFLFEYFSETQRNKGNFPGRFSGRQFSNSRSEMNVSTLELGDSALYLCASSTRTSGETQYFGPGTRLLVL.

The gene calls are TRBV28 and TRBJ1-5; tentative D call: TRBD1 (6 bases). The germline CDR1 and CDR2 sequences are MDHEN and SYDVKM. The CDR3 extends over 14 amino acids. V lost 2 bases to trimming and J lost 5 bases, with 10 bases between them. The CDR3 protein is CASSLVAGDQPQHF. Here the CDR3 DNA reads TGTGCCAGCAGTTTAGTGGCAGGGGATCAGCCCCAGCATTTT.

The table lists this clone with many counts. CDR3 nucleotides: TGTGCCAGCAGCTCTCCAGACAGGGTGTACGAGCAGTACTTC. As protein: CASSSPDRVYEQYF. The V and J genes are TRBV5-6 and TRBJ2-7; 7 nucleotides align to TRBD1. Germline assignment: CDR1 SGHDT and CDR2 YYEEEE. This CDR3 has 14 amino acids. Trimming at V came to 3 bases and at J to 4 bases, leaving 7 bases not matched to a gene.

This CDR3 is CASSYEAGLMGSPLHF. The CDR3 DNA sequence: TGTGCCAGCAGTTACGAGGCAGGGTTGATGGGTTCACCCCTCCACTTT. The rearrangement links TRBV6-5 to TRBJ1-6, with a possible D match to TRBD1 (5 bases). The CDR3 contains 16 residues. In germline, CDR1 is MNHEY, CDR2 SVGAGI. V lost 2 bases to trimming and J lost 9 bases, with 17 bases between them.

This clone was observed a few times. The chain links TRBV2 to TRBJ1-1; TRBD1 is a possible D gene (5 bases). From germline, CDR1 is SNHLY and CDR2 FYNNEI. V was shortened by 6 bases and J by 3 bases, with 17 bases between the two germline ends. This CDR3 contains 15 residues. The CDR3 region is CASRRRAWGDTEAFF. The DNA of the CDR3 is TGTGCCAGCAGGAGAAGGGCCTGGGGGGACACTGAAGCTTTCTTT.

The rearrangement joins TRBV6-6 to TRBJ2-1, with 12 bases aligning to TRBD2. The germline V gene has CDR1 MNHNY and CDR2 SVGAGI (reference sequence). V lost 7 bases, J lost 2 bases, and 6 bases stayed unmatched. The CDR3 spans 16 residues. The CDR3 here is CASKDRLAGAYNEQFF. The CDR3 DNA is TGTGCCAGCAAAGACCGACTAGCGGGGGCCTACAATGAGCAGTTCTTC.

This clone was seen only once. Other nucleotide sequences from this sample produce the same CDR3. The CDR3 DNA reads TGTGCCAGCAGCTATAGCGGGGGGGCTTACAATGAGCAGTTCTTC. Amino acid sequence: CASSYSGGAYNEQFF. This chain links TRBV6-5 with TRBJ2-1; 11 bases map to TRBD2. The CDR3 is 15 residues long. Germline trimming cut 6 bases from V and 4 bases from J; bases unmatched to any gene: 5. Germline-derived CDR1 and CDR2 are MNHEY and SVGAGI.

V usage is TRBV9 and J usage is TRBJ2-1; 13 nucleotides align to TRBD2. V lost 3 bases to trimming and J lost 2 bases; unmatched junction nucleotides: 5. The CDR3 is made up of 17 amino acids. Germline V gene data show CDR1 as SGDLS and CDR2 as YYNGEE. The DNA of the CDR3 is TGTGCCAGCAGCGCGACTAGCGGGGGGTCCACCTACAATGAGCAGTTCTTC. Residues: CASSATSGGSTYNEQFF.

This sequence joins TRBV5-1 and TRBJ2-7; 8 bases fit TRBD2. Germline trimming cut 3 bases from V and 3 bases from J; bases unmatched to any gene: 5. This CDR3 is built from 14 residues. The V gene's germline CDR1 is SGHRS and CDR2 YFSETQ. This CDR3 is CASSWTSPVYEQYF. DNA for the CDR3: TGCGCCAGCAGCTGGACTAGCCCCGTCTACGAGCAGTACTTC.

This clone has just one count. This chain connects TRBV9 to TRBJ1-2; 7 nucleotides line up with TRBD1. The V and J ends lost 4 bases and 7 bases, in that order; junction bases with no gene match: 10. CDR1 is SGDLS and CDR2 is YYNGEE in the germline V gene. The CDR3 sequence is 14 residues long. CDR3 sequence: CASSLQQGSGGYTF. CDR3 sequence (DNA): TGTGCCAGCAGCTTACAACAGGGGTCTGGTGGCTACACCTTC.

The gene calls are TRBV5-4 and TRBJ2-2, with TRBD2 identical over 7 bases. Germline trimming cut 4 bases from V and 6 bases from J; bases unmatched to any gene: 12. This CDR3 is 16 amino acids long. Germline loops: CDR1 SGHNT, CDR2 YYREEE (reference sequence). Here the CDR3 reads CASSRVYQGGPGELFF. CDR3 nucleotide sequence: TGTGCCAGCAGCCGAGTGTATCAGGGAGGGCCCGGGGAGCTGTTTTTT.

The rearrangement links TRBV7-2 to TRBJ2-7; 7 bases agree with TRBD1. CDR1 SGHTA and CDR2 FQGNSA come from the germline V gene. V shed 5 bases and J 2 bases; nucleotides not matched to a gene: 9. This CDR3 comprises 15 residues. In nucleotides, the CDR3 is TGTGCCAGCAGCCGAGACAGGGCGAATCCCTACGAGCAGTACTTC. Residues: CASSRDRANPYEQYF.

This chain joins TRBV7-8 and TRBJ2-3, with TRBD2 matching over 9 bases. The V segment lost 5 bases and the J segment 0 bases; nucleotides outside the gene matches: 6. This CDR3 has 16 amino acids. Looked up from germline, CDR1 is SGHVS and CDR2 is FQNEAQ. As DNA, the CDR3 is TGTGCCAGCAGCCCATGGACTAGCGCTAGCACAGATACGCAGTATTTT. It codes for CASSPWTSASTDTQYF.

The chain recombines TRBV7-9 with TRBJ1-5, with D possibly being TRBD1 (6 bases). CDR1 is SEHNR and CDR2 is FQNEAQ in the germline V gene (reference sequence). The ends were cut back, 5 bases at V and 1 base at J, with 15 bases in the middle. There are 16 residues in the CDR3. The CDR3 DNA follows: TGTGCCAGCAGCGGACAGCCTCACGCAAGCAATCAGCCCCAGCATTTT. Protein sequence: CASSGQPHASNQPQHF.

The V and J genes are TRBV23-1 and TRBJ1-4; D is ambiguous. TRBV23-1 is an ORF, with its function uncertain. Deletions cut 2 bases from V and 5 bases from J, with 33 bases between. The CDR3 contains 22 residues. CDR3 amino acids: CASSQPGGGYVRRQMGNEKLFF. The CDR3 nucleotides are TGCGCCAGCAGTCAACCTGGTGGCGGGTATGTCAGGCGGCAGATGGGAAATGAAAAACTGTTTTTT.

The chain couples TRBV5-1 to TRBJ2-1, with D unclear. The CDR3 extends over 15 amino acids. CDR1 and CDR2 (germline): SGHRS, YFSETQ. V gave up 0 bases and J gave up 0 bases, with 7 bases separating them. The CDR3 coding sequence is TGCGCCAGCAGCTTGGACGGCGGCTCCTACAATGAGCAGTTCTTC. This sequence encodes CASSLDGGSYNEQFF.